One sample yielded the 32 T cell receptor beta chains listed below, sequenced in a study of T cell responses to AZD1222 COVID-19 vaccine. Clones were sequenced by immunoSEQ multiplex PCR, and TCRdb holds only the in-frame ones, with some missing. The top ten hold about 3.9% of the sample, which has 150,000 to 200,000 clones, 85% to 95% seen once. The specimen was peripheral blood, collected on day 0 of AZD1222 vaccination. Receptors originate from an adult in good health.

This clone was found once. The V gene is TRBV27, the J gene TRBJ1-2; D is unresolved. This CDR3 has 13 residues. The ends were cut back, 8 bases at V and 3 bases at J, with 13 bases in the middle. Germline V gene lookup returns CDR1 MNHEY and CDR2 SMNVEV (reference sequence). This CDR3 reads CASGVFFDYGYTF. The CDR3 DNA follows: TGTGCCAGCGGAGTTTTCTTCGACTATGGCTACACCTTC.

This chain joins TRBV19 and TRBJ2-7; D may be TRBD1 or TRBD2 (5 bases each). Germline V CDR1 and CDR2: LNHDA, SQIVND (reference sequence). The CDR3 length is 16 residues. Trimming pared 4 bases from V and 4 bases from J, leaving 20 bases between. The DNA of the CDR3 is TGTGCCAGTAGTAAATCCGGGACCGGTAGGGTTTACGAGCAGTACTTC. Its protein is CASSKSGTGRVYEQYF.

The chain uses TRBV10-2 and TRBJ1-2; 7 bases are a match to TRBD1. V gave up 7 bases and J gave up 3 bases; unmatched junction bases: 17. The CDR3 has 17 amino acids. Germline loops: CDR1 WSHSY, CDR2 SAAADI. CDR3 residues: CASTEGAGASLDYGYTF. CDR3 nucleotide sequence: TGCGCCAGCACCGAGGGGGCAGGGGCTAGTTTAGACTATGGCTACACCTTC.

The chain couples TRBV5-4 to TRBJ2-7, with D perhaps TRBD1 or TRBD2 (5 bases each). Trimming took off 0 bases at V and 5 bases at J, with 9 bases between the two ends. Germline values: CDR1 SGHNT, CDR2 YYREEE (reference sequence). This CDR3 is 13 amino acids long. The CDR3 bases are TGTGCCAGCAGCTTGGCACGGGGCGACGAGCAGTACTTC. Its translation: CASSLARGDEQYF. Full variable domain (rest looked up from reference TRBV5-4 and TRBJ2-7): ETGVTQSPTHLIKTRGQQVTLRCSSQSGHNTVSWYQQALGQGPQFIFQYYREEENGRGNFPPRFSGLQFPNYSSELNVNALELDDSALYLCASSLARGDEQYFGPGTRLTVT.

The V and J genes are TRBV5-1 and TRBJ1-2; possibly TRBD1 for D (6 bases). The CDR3 has 14 amino acids. Trimming shortened V by 0 bases and J by 4 bases, and 10 bases separated the two germline ends. The germline V gene has CDR1 SGHRS and CDR2 YFSETQ. CDR3 amino acids: CASSLESRGYGYTF. Written as DNA, the CDR3 is TGCGCCAGCAGCTTGGAGTCCAGGGGCTATGGCTACACCTTC.

The genes are TRBV18 and TRBJ2-3; 11 nucleotides agree with TRBD2. V dropped 9 bases and J dropped 5; count of bases not matched to a gene: 10. The CDR3 length is 15 residues. The germline gives CDR1 KGHSH, CDR2 LQKENI. CDR3 protein: CASTLAGLAGDTQYF. The CDR3 nucleotides read TGTGCCAGTACTTTGGCCGGACTAGCGGGAGATACGCAGTATTTT. The entire variable domain, with the rest obtained from reference TRBV18 and TRBJ2-3, is as follows: NAGVMQNPRHLVRRRGQEARLRCSPMKGHSHVYWYRQLPEEGLKFMVYLQKENIIDESGMPKERFSAEFPKEGPSILRIQQVVRGDSAAYFCASTLAGLAGDTQYFGPGTRLTVL.

The gene calls are TRBV10-3 and TRBJ2-5, with 9 bases aligning to TRBD1. There are 15 residues in the CDR3. CDR1 ENHRY and CDR2 SYGVKD come from the germline V gene. With 6 bases clipped from V and 0 bases from J, the junction kept 5 bases outside the gene matches. CDR3 DNA sequence: TGTGCCATCAGAGACCGGGACAGGGACCAAGAGACCCAGTACTTC. Protein product: CAIRDRDRDQETQYF.

V is TRBV6-5 and J is TRBJ1-4; 7 positions match TRBD1. Germline CDR1 MNHEY, CDR2 SVGAGI. CDR3 length: 14 residues. V lost 10 bases to trimming and J lost 12 bases; unmatched junction nucleotides: 17. The CDR3 nucleotides are TGTGCCACCTTAATAGACAGGGTCCAGGGGGAACTGTTTTTT. As protein: CATLIDRVQGELFF.

The chain has TRBV25-1 and TRBJ1-5; 10 bases align to TRBD1. There are 17 residues in the CDR3. Per germline, CDR1 MGHDK and CDR2 SYGVNS. Trimming took 7 bases from V and 1 from J; bases not matched to a gene: 10. CDR3 nucleotides: TGTGCCAGCATCCCGACAGGGGGCCGATTAAGCAATCAGCCCCAGCATTTT. Its translation: CASIPTGGRLSNQPQHF. Using reference TRBV25-1 and TRBJ1-5 for the parts outside the CDR3, the full variable domain is EADIYQTPRYLVIGTGKKITLECSQTMGHDKMYWYQQDPGMELHLIHYSYGVNSTEKGDLSSESTVSRIRTEHFPLTLESARPSHTSQYLCASIPTGGRLSNQPQHFGDGTRLSIL.

This chain joins TRBV6-5 and TRBJ2-4; possibly TRBD2 for D (5 bases). CDR3 length: 13 residues. Germline CDR1 MNHEY, CDR2 SVGAGI. Trimming pared 4 bases from V and 5 bases from J, leaving 9 bases between. The CDR3 sequence: CASSFSVQNIQYF. The CDR3 DNA reads TGTGCCAGCAGTTTTAGCGTCCAAAACATTCAGTACTTC.

The V gene is TRBV6-5, the J gene TRBJ1-1; TRBD1 is a possible D gene (5 bases). The CDR3 runs 13 residues. The V gene's germline CDR1 is MNHEY and CDR2 SVGAGI. Trimming removed 4 bases at V and 4 bases at J, with 10 bases between. DNA for the CDR3: TGTGCCAGCAGTTTGGAAGGGGTCACTGAAGCTTTCTTT. Its protein is CASSLEGVTEAFF.

This chain uses TRBV14 with TRBJ1-2; no firm D call. From germline, CDR1 is SGHDN and CDR2 FVKESK. This CDR3 has 13 amino acids. Trimming stripped 0 bases from V and 8 bases from J, with 10 bases between. The CDR3: CASSQELWSGYTF. CDR3 DNA: TGTGCCAGCAGCCAAGAGTTATGGTCAGGCTACACCTTC. The complete variable domain, with remaining parts taken from reference TRBV14 and TRBJ1-2, reads EAGVTQFPSHSVIEKGQTVTLRCDPISGHDNLYWYRRVMGKEIKFLLHFVKESKQDESGMPNNRFLAERTGGTYSTLKVQPAELEDSGVYFCASSQELWSGYTFGSGTRLTVV.

This clone was observed a few times. The chain carries TRBV5-1 and TRBJ1-3; D remains ambiguous. This CDR3 is built from 15 residues. CDR1 and CDR2 (germline): SGHRS, YFSETQ. The V end lost 1 base, the J end lost 2 bases, and 10 bases lay between the germline ends. The CDR3 loop is CASSLLGVAGNTIYF. CDR3 bases: TGCGCCAGCAGCTTGCTCGGTGTAGCTGGAAACACCATATATTTT.

The J gene is TRBJ1-2, the V gene TRBV6-6, with no clear D. The V end was cut by 0 bases, the J end by 0 bases, with 8 bases between. CDR1 and CDR2 from the germline V gene are MNHNY and SVGAGI (reference sequence). The CDR3 totals 15 residues. The CDR3 is CASSYSGEANYGYTF. The CDR3 region has the DNA TGTGCCAGCAGTTACTCCGGGGAGGCTAACTATGGCTACACCTTC.

The chain uses TRBV6-1 and TRBJ1-2, with a possible D match to TRBD1 (5 bases). The V gene's germline CDR1 is MNHNS and CDR2 SASEGT. Trimming took off 3 bases at V and 4 bases at J, with 21 bases between the two ends. This CDR3 comprises 17 residues. CDR3 region: CASSDPHGPDGGYGYTF. The CDR3 DNA sequence: TGTGCCAGCAGTGACCCCCACGGGCCCGACGGGGGCTATGGCTACACCTTC.

V is TRBV25-1 and J is TRBJ1-6; possibly TRBD1 for D (6 bases). The CDR3 is 15 amino acids. CDR1 and CDR2 from the germline V gene are MGHDK and SYGVNS. V lost 4 bases and J lost 3, with 10 bases in between. The CDR3 loop is CASSGYRDYNSPLHF. CDR3 coding DNA: TGTGCCAGCAGTGGTTACAGGGACTATAATTCACCCCTCCACTTT.

V and J are TRBV7-9 and TRBJ1-3; unclear D gene. CDR3 length: 13 amino acids. From germline, CDR1 is SEHNR and CDR2 FQNEAQ (reference sequence). Trimming took 3 bases from V and 0 from J, leaving 3 bases between them. DNA of the CDR3: TGTGCCAGCAGCTTCCACTCTGGAAACACCATATATTTT. The encoded protein is CASSFHSGNTIYF.

The chain uses TRBV19 and TRBJ1-1; TRBD1 might be the D (5 bases). This CDR3 has 13 amino acids. Germline loops: CDR1 LNHDA, CDR2 SQIVND (reference sequence). V lost 4 bases, J lost 4 bases, and 10 bases lay in between. The DNA of the CDR3 is TGTGCCAGTAGTAGGGGGTTGGCCACTGAAGCTTTCTTT. Encoded protein: CASSRGLATEAFF.

About this clone: Germline is not matched at one junction end, which may reflect a read error. This chain links TRBV25-1 with TRBJ1-1; no clear D. The germline gives CDR1 MGHDK, CDR2 SYGVNS. CDR3 size: 11 residues. The DNA of the CDR3 is TGTGCCAGCATTGAAGGAGGAAGAGCTTTCTTT. Its protein is CASIEGGRAFF.

The chain joins TRBV6-1 to TRBJ1-5; a weak D match, TRBD1 (5 bases). This CDR3 has 18 residues. The germline CDR1 and CDR2 sequences are MNHNS and SASEGT. With 4 bases removed from V and 7 bases from J, the gap between germline ends came to 26 bases. In DNA, the CDR3 is TGTGCCAGCAGTGTTGAGCGGGGGTTCCCTGTCGGCGGGCAGCCCCAGCATTTT. Translating it yields CASSVERGFPVGGQPQHF.

This chain links TRBV14 with TRBJ1-1; a weak D match, TRBD1 (5 bases). CDR3 length equals 14 residues. Germline-derived CDR1 and CDR2 are SGHDN and FVKESK. The V end was cut by 1 base, the J end by 0 bases, with 6 bases between. CDR3 in amino acids: CASSQAGMNTEAFF. The CDR3 DNA reads as TGTGCCAGCAGCCAAGCAGGGATGAACACTGAAGCTTTCTTT.

In this sample, this clone turned up a few times. This chain links TRBV5-1 with TRBJ1-1; no clear D. V lost 0 bases and J 4 bases, leaving 13 bases between the germline ends. CDR1 and CDR2 from the germline V gene are SGHRS and YFSETQ. The CDR3 is made up of 15 amino acids. CDR3 sequence: CASSLGRLRGTEAFF. Here the CDR3 DNA reads TGCGCCAGCAGCTTGGGACGGCTCCGGGGCACTGAAGCTTTCTTT.

V usage is TRBV7-6 and J usage is TRBJ1-1, with 9 nucleotides matching TRBD1. Germline loops: CDR1 SGHVS, CDR2 FNYEAQ. The length of the CDR3 is 21 residues. Trimming removed 4 bases from V and 0 bases from J; junction bases left unmatched: 21. DNA for the CDR3: TGTGCCAGCAGCTCCCACAGGGGGCGGCCCCCCCCAACCCCCTTGAACACTGAAGCTTTCTTT. Amino acids: CASSSHRGRPPPTPLNTEAFF.

This clone was detected a few times. The rearrangement links TRBV5-1 to TRBJ1-1, with unresolved D. Germline V gene data show CDR1 as SGHRS and CDR2 as YFSETQ. This CDR3 contains 13 residues. V lost 1 base and J 1 base, leaving 5 bases between the germline ends. CDR3 amino acids: CASSLTPNTEAFF. DNA for the CDR3: TGCGCCAGCAGCTTGACTCCGAACACTGAAGCTTTCTTT.

This clone was found once. The CDR3 region has the DNA TGTGCCAGCAGCTCAGGGGCGGGACCGGGCTATGGCTACACCTTC. This encodes CASSSGAGPGYGYTF. The gene calls are TRBV11-2 and TRBJ1-2; tentatively, D is TRBD1 (6 bases). With 4 bases removed from V and 4 bases from J, the gap between germline ends came to 16 bases. This CDR3 spans 15 amino acids. The germline CDR1 and CDR2 sequences are SGHAT and FQNNGV.

This clone was observed once. The rearrangement uses TRBV6-4 and TRBJ2-2; D possibly matches TRBD1 or TRBD2 (5 bases each). Germline V CDR1 and CDR2: MRHNA, SNTAGT. The CDR3 sequence is 15 residues long. Trimming took off 7 bases at V and 7 bases at J, with 19 bases between the two ends. This CDR3 is CASKERDGSNGELFF. The CDR3 region has the DNA TGTGCCAGCAAAGAGAGGGACGGATCTAACGGGGAGCTGTTTTTT.

Of note for this clone: Other DNA sequences within the sample encode an identical CDR3. The chain has TRBV7-9 and TRBJ1-6; no reliable D call. CDR3 length: 13 amino acids. V lost 1 base and J 7 bases, leaving 5 bases between the germline ends. Germline CDR1 and CDR2: SEHNR and FQNEAQ (reference sequence). The CDR3 DNA reads TGTGCCAGCAGCTTAGGAGGGAATTCACCCCTCCACTTT. Protein sequence: CASSLGGNSPLHF.

CDR3 bases: TGTGCCAGCAGCATATCACAGGGGGCGAGCTATGGCTACACCTTC. Translation gives CASSISQGASYGYTF. The chain links TRBV7-9 to TRBJ1-2; 9 bases map to TRBD1. Germline V CDR1 and CDR2: SEHNR, FQNEAQ (reference sequence). This CDR3 contains 15 residues. With V trimmed by 5 bases and J by 4 bases, 8 bases remained unmatched.

This sequence joins TRBV29-1 and TRBJ1-3, with D tentatively TRBD1 (6 bases). The germline V and J ends were trimmed by 7 bases and 2 bases, with 9 bases remaining between them. Germline CDR1 reads SQVTM; CDR2 reads ANQGSEA. This CDR3 region has 12 residues. The CDR3 DNA follows: TGCAGCGCTGGGGGGCCTGGAAACACCATATATTTT. Protein sequence: CSAGGPGNTIYF.

The genes are TRBV12-3 or TRBV12-4 and TRBJ1-1, with D possibly matching TRBD1 (6 bases). CDR3 length equals 11 residues. The V end was cut by 5 bases, the J end by 6 bases, with 7 bases between. CDR3: CASSGGPEAFF. CDR3 in DNA: TGTGCCAGCAGTGGGGGCCCTGAAGCTTTCTTT.

This clone was seen more than once but under ten times. The V call is TRBV19, the J call TRBJ1-1; D is perhaps TRBD1 (6 bases). V dropped 6 bases and J dropped 1 base, with 15 bases sitting between them. CDR1 is LNHDA, CDR2 SQIVND, per germline (reference sequence). CDR3 length: 15 amino acids. In DNA form, the CDR3 reads TGTGCCAGTAGCCCAGGGGCGATACCGAACACTGAAGCTTTCTTT. It yields the protein CASSPGAIPNTEAFF.

This rearrangement joins TRBV27 to TRBJ1-5; TRBD1 matches at 7 bases. Germline lookup yields CDR1 MNHEY and CDR2 SMNVEV (reference sequence). The CDR3 runs 16 residues. V dropped 5 bases and J dropped 3; count of bases not matched to a gene: 10. The CDR3 loop reads CASSGKQGINNQPQHF. Written as DNA, the CDR3 is TGTGCCAGCAGTGGAAAACAGGGGATCAACAATCAGCCCCAGCATTTT.